Each of the 17 T cell receptor beta chains below was sequenced from the same sample in a study of T cells expressing NK-cell markers. TCRdb re-called the 5' RACE reads; one entry per CDR3 protein, DNA not given. The sample is made up of 150,000 to 180,000 distinct CDR3 sequences, and the top ten hold approximately 35% of it. Sequencing was done on a sample of blood T cells: a sorted CD56 or NKG2C T cell subset, CD4+ or CD8+ T cells, or bulk PBMC T cells (not recorded which). The receptors come from a woman between 45 and 65 years old in good health.

This rearrangement joins TRBV5-1 to TRBJ2-3; there is no DNA to check the TCRdb D call of TRBD1. The CDR3 contains 13 residues. Germline CDR1 and CDR2: SGHRS and YFSETQ. The CDR3: CASIRDSEDTQYF.

This chain uses TRBV5-5 with TRBJ1-1; TCRdb calls TRBD1, which cannot be checked without DNA. Germline V gene sequence: CDR1 SGHKS, CDR2 YYEKEE (reference sequence). CDR3 length: 12 residues. The CDR3 reads CASQGQGMEAFF. Supplemented by reference TRBV5-5 and TRBJ1-1, the full variable domain reads DAGVTQSPTHLIKTRGQQVTLRCSPISGHKSVSWYQQVLGQGPQFIFQYYEKEERGRGNFPDRFSARQFPNYSSELNVNALLLGDSALYLCASQGQGMEAFFGQGTRLTVV.

The chain carries TRBV11-3 and TRBJ2-1; TCRdb names TRBD2, which stays unverified in the absence of DNA. The germline gives CDR1 SGHNT, CDR2 YENEEA. This CDR3 contains 17 residues. The CDR3 protein is CASSSGLAGGIYNEQFF. The full variable domain, in which reference TRBV11-3 and TRBJ2-1 provide the parts outside the CDR3, is EAGVVQSPRYKIIEKKQPVAFWCNPISGHNTLYWYLQNLGQGPELLIRYENEEAVDDSQLPKDRFSAERLKGVDSTLKIQPAELGDSAVYLCASSSGLAGGIYNEQFFGPGTRLTVL.

V and J are TRBV18 and TRBJ2-1. This CDR3 has 12 residues. Germline V gene data show CDR1 as KGHSH and CDR2 as LQKENI. CDR3 sequence reads: CASSRPGVEQFF.

This chain joins TRBV29-1 and TRBJ2-7; TCRdb calls TRBD2, which cannot be checked without DNA. Germline CDR1 is SQVTM and CDR2 is ANQGSEA. This CDR3 region has 14 residues. The CDR3: CSVDKGSNPYEQYF.

The gene calls are TRBV2 and TRBJ2-1; lacking DNA, the TRBD2 call made by TCRdb goes unchecked. CDR1 is SNHLY, CDR2 FYNNEI, per germline. This CDR3 comprises 15 residues. The CDR3 is CASRKKGTSPNEQFF.

The chain employs TRBV3-1 and TRBJ1-5; TCRdb's D call, TRBD1, is unchecked because there is no DNA. Germline CDR1 reads LGHDT; CDR2 reads YNNKEL (reference sequence). CDR3 length: 15 amino acids. CDR3: CASSQGPFSNQPQHF.

The chain has TRBV9 and TRBJ2-5. The germline CDR1 and CDR2 sequences are SGDLS and YYNGEE. The CDR3 is 12 residues long. Here the CDR3 reads CASSVGEETQYF.

This rearrangement joins TRBV11-2 to TRBJ2-2. The CDR3 is 12 amino acids. Germline loops: CDR1 SGHAT, CDR2 FQNNGV. CDR3 residues: CADHVVTGELFF.

The chain couples TRBV4-1 to TRBJ2-7; the D gene TCRdb calls, TRBD1, cannot be checked with no DNA. Germline V CDR1 and CDR2: MGHRA, YSYEKL. This CDR3 is built from 16 residues. CDR3 protein: CASSQEAGTGSYEQYF.

J is TRBJ1-1 and V is TRBV19; TCRdb's D call, TRBD1, is unchecked because there is no DNA. Germline V gene sequence: CDR1 LNHDA, CDR2 SQIVND (reference sequence). The CDR3 contains 16 residues. This CDR3 reads CASSIGLLTGNTEAFF.

V gene TRBV14 combines with J gene TRBJ2-1; TCRdb picks TRBD1, but there is no DNA to check that call. This CDR3 spans 11 amino acids. The V gene's germline CDR1 is SGHDN and CDR2 FVKESK. The CDR3 loop reads CASSRGWEQFF.

The CDR3 here is CASSPGEGAWYEQFF. The chain links TRBV7-9 to TRBJ2-1; the TCRdb call, TRBD1, lacks DNA for checking. Germline V gives CDR1 SEHNR, CDR2 FQNEAQ (reference sequence). The CDR3 runs to 15 residues.

CDR3 sequence: CSARELGGSGYQETQYF. The chain joins TRBV20-1 to TRBJ2-5; TCRdb selects TRBD2, and the lack of DNA leaves this call unchecked. The CDR3 length is 17 residues. Germline CDR1 reads DFQATT; CDR2 reads SNEGSKA (reference sequence).

V is TRBV24-1 and J is TRBJ2-1; TCRdb proposes TRBD2, but this gene call is untestable without DNA. The CDR3 loop spans 17 amino acids. Germline V CDR1 and CDR2: KGHDR, SFDVKD. Here the CDR3 reads CATSDRHSGFSYNEQFF.

The rearrangement links TRBV27 to TRBJ2-1; TCRdb reports TRBD2, a call that lacks DNA to check it against. CDR1 is MNHEY, CDR2 SMNVEV, per germline (reference sequence). The CDR3 is 15 residues long. The CDR3 loop reads CASSMAGLAGHEQFF.

The genes are TRBV19 and TRBJ2-5; TCRdb's assignment of TRBD2 cannot be checked, as there is no DNA. Germline assignment: CDR1 LNHDA and CDR2 SQIVND (reference sequence). The CDR3 has 15 residues. CDR3 region: CASSITSGYQETQYF.